The clone carrying this T cell receptor (beta chain) came up a few times. The antigen is unknown. The source of the sample is a study of cytomegalovirus exposure and HLA in healthy donors. Researchers ran the PCR with 60 Vbeta and 13 Jbeta primers. Produced via immunoSEQ multiplex PCR; TCRdb's table is partial and in-frame only. The sample holds some 130,000 clones, around 75% seen once. CDR3 length equals 15 residues. Trimming cost V 4 bases and J 1 base; bases outside gene matches: 0. The germline gives CDR1 SQVTM, CDR2 ANQGSEA. Study observations and caveats: Across donors, most TCRs were seen rarely, yet some public ones were widespread. Researchers reportedly found TCR beta sequences accurately predicted most subjects' HLA-A and HLA-B alleles. In all likelihood, a cluster of highly shared sequence variants was a sequencing artifact.

The TCR originated in a man aged 40-49 years in good health and CMV-seronegative. The chain couples TRBV29-1 to TRBJ2-2, with TRBD2 matching 13 bases. Sequences were obtained from PBMCs. CDR3 coding DNA: TGCAGCGTTGGACTAGCGGGAGGGAACACCGGGGAGCTGTTTTTT. As protein: CSVGLAGGNTGELFF.